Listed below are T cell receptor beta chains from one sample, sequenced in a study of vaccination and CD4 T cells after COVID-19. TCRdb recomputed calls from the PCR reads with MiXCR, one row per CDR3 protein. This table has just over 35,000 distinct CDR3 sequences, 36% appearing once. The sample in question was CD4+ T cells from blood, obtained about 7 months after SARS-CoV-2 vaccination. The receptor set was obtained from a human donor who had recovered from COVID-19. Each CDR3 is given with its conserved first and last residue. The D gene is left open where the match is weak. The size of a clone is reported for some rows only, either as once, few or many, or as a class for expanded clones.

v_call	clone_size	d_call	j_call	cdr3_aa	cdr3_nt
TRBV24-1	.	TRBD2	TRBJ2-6	CASSSGDAGANVLTF	TGTGCCAGCAGCAGCGGGGACGCTGGGGCCAACGTCCTGACTTTC
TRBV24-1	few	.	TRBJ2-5	CATSDFRLLGGQYF	TGTGCCACCAGTGATTTCAGGCTCTTGGGGGGCCAGTACTTC
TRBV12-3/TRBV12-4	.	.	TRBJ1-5	CASRLAGLDQPQHF	TGTGCCAGCAGATTAGCGGGGCTGGATCAGCCCCAGCATTTT
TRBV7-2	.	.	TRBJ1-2	CASTSEQQGRAYGYTF	TGTGCCAGCACCTCCGAACAACAGGGACGAGCCTATGGCTACACCTTC
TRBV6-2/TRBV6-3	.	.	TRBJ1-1	CASSQGTEAFF	TGTGCCAGCAGTCAGGGGACCGAAGCTTTCTTT
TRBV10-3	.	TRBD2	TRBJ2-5	CAISDPFPSGLAGFTQETQYF	TGTGCCATCAGTGACCCCTTTCCCAGCGGACTAGCGGGCTTCACGCAAGAGACCCAGTACTTC
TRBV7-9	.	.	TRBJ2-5	CASSTGTATRETQYF	TGTGCCAGCAGCACCGGGACCGCCACCCGAGAGACCCAGTACTTC
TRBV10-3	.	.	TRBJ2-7	CAISESLSHKQYF	TGTGCCATCAGTGAGTCTCTGAGCCACAAGCAGTACTTC
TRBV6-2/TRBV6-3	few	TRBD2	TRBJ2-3	CASRLPSGPTDTQYF	TGTGCCAGCAGACTCCCTAGCGGACCCACAGATACGCAGTATTTT
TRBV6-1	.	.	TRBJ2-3	CASSEAMSTHTQYF	TGTGCCAGCAGTGAAGCGATGAGCACCCATACGCAGTATTTT
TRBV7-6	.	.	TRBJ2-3	CASSAELVFIADTQYF	TGTGCCAGCAGCGCAGAACTGGTTTTCATCGCAGATACGCAGTATTTT
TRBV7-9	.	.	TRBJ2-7	CASSLAASAYEQYF	TGTGCCAGCAGCTTAGCTGCGTCGGCCTACGAGCAGTACTTC
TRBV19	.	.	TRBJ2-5	CASSIGRRRPQETQYF	TGTGCCAGTAGTATAGGACGGCGGAGACCACAAGAGACCCAGTACTTC
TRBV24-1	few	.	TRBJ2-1	CATSDGTYNEQFF	TGTGCCACCAGTGACGGGACATACAATGAGCAGTTCTTC
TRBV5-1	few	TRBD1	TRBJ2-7	CASSPFRIRGTGEAYEQYF	TGCGCCAGCAGCCCGTTTCGGATCCGGGGGACAGGGGAAGCCTACGAGCAGTACTTC
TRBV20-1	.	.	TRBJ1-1	CSARSGRGTEAFF	TGCAGTGCTAGATCAGGTCGGGGCACTGAAGCTTTCTTT
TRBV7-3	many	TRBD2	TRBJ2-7	CASSLNSGSEQYF	TGTGCCAGCAGCTTAAATAGCGGGAGCGAGCAGTACTTC
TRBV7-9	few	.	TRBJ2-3	CASSDRTSTDTQYF	TGTGCCAGCAGCGACAGGACTAGCACAGATACGCAGTATTTT
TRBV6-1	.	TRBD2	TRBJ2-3	CASSGLAGGPDTQYF	TGTGCCAGTAGTGGACTAGCGGGAGGGCCAGATACGCAGTATTTT
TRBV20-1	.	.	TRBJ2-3	CSASPLDRRRPTDTQYF	TGCAGTGCTAGCCCGTTGGATCGTAGAAGGCCCACAGATACGCAGTATTTT
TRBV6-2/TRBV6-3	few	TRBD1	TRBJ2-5	CASTTTGGTQYF	TGTGCCAGCACAACGACAGGGGGCACCCAGTACTTC
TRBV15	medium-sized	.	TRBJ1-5	CATSRDRHYNQPQHF	TGTGCCACCAGCAGAGATCGACACTACAATCAGCCCCAGCATTTT
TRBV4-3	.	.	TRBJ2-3	CASSQDRLQLRRDTQYF	TGCGCCAGCAGCCAAGACAGATTACAACTCAGGAGAGATACGCAGTATTTT
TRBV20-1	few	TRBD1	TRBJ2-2	CSASLTGGITGELFF	TGCAGTGCTAGTCTGACAGGGGGTATCACCGGGGAGCTGTTTTTT
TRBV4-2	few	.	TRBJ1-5	CASTASSGGNQPQHF	TGTGCCAGCACCGCCTCGTCGGGGGGCAATCAGCCCCAGCATTTT
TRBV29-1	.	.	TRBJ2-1	CSVESRTPLPFNEQFF	TGCAGCGTTGAATCCCGGACTCCCCTACCGTTCAATGAGCAGTTCTTC
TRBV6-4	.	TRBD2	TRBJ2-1	CASSDRLAGFNEQFF	TGTGCCAGCAGTGACCGGCTAGCGGGATTCAATGAGCAGTTCTTC
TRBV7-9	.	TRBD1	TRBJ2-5	CASSWTGEKETQYF	TGTGCCAGCAGCTGGACAGGGGAGAAAGAGACCCAGTACTTC
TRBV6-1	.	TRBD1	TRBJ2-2	CASWTGAGELFF	TGTGCCAGCTGGACAGGGGCCGGGGAGCTGTTTTTT
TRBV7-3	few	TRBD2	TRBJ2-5	CASSILAGSAETQYF	TGTGCCAGCAGCATACTAGCGGGATCGGCGGAGACCCAGTACTTC
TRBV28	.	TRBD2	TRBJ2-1	CASLSGTEQFF	TGTGCCAGCCTTAGCGGGACTGAGCAGTTCTTC
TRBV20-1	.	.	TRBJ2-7	CSASGTLSYEQYF	TGCAGTGCTAGCGGAACCCTCTCCTACGAGCAGTACTTC
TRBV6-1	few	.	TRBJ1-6	CATEQGLNSPLHF	TGTGCCACCGAACAGGGCTTGAATTCACCCCTCCACTTT
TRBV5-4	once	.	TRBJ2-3	CASSFRDGSGTDTQYF	TGTGCCAGCAGCTTCCGGGACGGGAGTGGGACAGATACGCAGTATTTT
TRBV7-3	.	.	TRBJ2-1	CASSLLDGSYNEQFF	TGTGCCAGCAGCTTACTGGACGGGTCCTACAATGAGCAGTTCTTC
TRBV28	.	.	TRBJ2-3	CASSHRGRESTDTQYF	TGTGCCAGCAGTCACCGGGGGCGGGAGAGCACAGATACGCAGTATTTT
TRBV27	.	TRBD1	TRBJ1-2	CASNHPDRGANYGYTF	TGTGCCAGCAATCACCCGGACAGGGGAGCTAACTATGGCTACACCTTC
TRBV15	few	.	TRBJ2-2	CATSRTGSGELFF	TGTGCCACCAGTCGCACGGGATCCGGGGAGCTGTTTTTT
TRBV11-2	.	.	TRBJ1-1	CASSWSDNTEAFF	TGTGCCAGCAGCTGGAGTGACAACACTGAAGCTTTCTTT
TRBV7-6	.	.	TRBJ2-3	CASSLFESDTQYF	TGTGCTAGCAGCTTATTCGAATCAGATACGCAGTATTTT
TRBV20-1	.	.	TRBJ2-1	CSASGQKNNEQFF	TGCAGTGCTAGTGGGCAGAAGAACAATGAGCAGTTCTTC
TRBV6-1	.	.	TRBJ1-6	CASSEAGGGLNSSPLHF	TGTGCCAGCAGTGAAGCAGGGGGGGGATTAAACAGTTCACCCCTCCACTTT
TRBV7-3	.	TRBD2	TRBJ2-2	CASSLVGLAEGGELFF	TGTGCCAGCAGCTTGGTGGGACTAGCGGAGGGCGGGGAGCTGTTTTTT
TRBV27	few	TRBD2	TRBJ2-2	CASTTSVTNTGELFF	TGTGCCAGCACAACTAGCGTTACCAACACCGGGGAGCTGTTTTTT
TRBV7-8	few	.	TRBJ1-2	CASSLDFSTYGYTF	TGTGCCAGCAGCTTAGACTTTTCAACCTATGGCTACACCTTC
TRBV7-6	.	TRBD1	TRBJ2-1	CASTTGVGYNEQFF	TGTGCCAGTACCACAGGGGTGGGTTACAATGAGCAGTTCTTC
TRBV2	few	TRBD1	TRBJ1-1	CASNLQGVRTEAFF	TGTGCCAGCAACCTACAGGGGGTAAGAACTGAAGCTTTCTTT
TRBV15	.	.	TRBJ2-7	CATSYGGGSYEQYF	TGTGCCACCAGCTACGGAGGGGGATCCTACGAGCAGTACTTC
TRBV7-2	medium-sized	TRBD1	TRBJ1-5	CASSDRDRGLNQPQHF	TGTGCCAGCAGCGATAGAGACAGGGGTCTCAATCAGCCCCAGCATTTT
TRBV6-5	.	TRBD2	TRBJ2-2	CASSYGRLAGGSNTGELFF	TGTGCCAGCAGTTACGGTCGACTAGCGGGAGGGTCGAACACCGGGGAGCTGTTTTTT